Here is one TCR beta chain with its context. This specimen comes from a study of blood T cell repertoires in COVID-19. Study overall: The samples span acute and convalescent COVID-19 from the United States, Italy and Spain. In each case, the material was cDNA or gDNA derived from T cells, B-cell-depleted T cells, or PBMCs.

Per the study methods: By means of reference gene primer amplification, nucleated cell counts were estimated. The repertoire was sequenced with immunoSEQ multiplex PCR; TCRdb's copy has only in-frame clones and lacks some. That table furnishes V, J and clone size, whereas the DNA furnished D and trimming. This table holds around 200,000 clones, around 87% found once. The CDR3 loop spans 14 amino acids. Trimming removed 2 bases from V and 7 bases from J; junction bases left unmatched: 8. Germline values: CDR1 SGHRS, CDR2 YFSETQ. This chain joins TRBV5-1 and TRBJ1-2; TRBD1 matches 7 bases. The clonotype originates from a man in his forties with active or convalescent COVID-19. Sequencing was performed on peripheral blood. The CDR3 coding sequence is TGCGCCAGCAGCTTCGACAGGGTAGAGAGTGGCTACACCTTC. Protein: CASSFDRVESGYTF. The complete variable domain, with remaining parts taken from reference TRBV5-1 and TRBJ1-2, reads KAGVTQTPRYLIKTRGQQVTLSCSPISGHRSVSWYQQTPGQGLQFLFEYFSETQRNKGNFPGRFSGRQFSNSRSEMNVSTLELGDSALYLCASSFDRVESGYTFGSGTRLTVV.